Following are 11 T cell receptor beta chains from one sample sequenced in a study of long-term antiretroviral therapy in people with HIV. An immunoSEQ assay, version v3.0, was performed at survey level. The data were produced by immunoSEQ multiplex PCR, yet TCRdb's version contains in-frame clones alone and is incomplete. The table has 25,000 to 30,000 clones, around 78% seen once. The sequencing used unsorted PBMCs, collected 1.5 years before starting antiretroviral therapy. Every receptor here comes from a man younger than 30 with HIV.

The chain combines TRBV6-5 with TRBJ2-3, with TRBD2 matching 8 bases. J gave up 1 base and V 5 bases, and 2 bases lay outside the gene matches. This CDR3 comprises 14 residues. The germline CDR1 and CDR2 sequences are MNHEY and SVGAGI. CDR3 in amino acids: CASSRRGGTDTQYF. CDR3 DNA: TGTGCCAGCAGTCGGCGGGGGGGCACAGATACGCAGTATTTT.

The rearrangement joins TRBV7-2 to TRBJ2-7, with TRBD2 matching 9 bases. V trimming: 8 bases; J trimming: 3 bases; junction bases outside the gene matches: 11. The germline CDR1 and CDR2 sequences are SGHTA and FQGNSA. The CDR3 sequence is 15 residues long. The DNA for the CDR3 is TGTGCCAGCTCCTTAGGAAGTAGCGGGAGCTACGAGCAGTACTTC. It codes for CASSLGSSGSYEQYF.

This clone was seen just once. This chain connects TRBV5-1 to TRBJ2-1; 10 nucleotides align to TRBD2. Germline V gives CDR1 SGHRS, CDR2 YFSETQ. This CDR3 has 16 residues. Trimming cost V 4 bases and J 6 bases; bases outside gene matches: 10. The CDR3 loop reads CASSPTGTSVVNEQFF. The CDR3 DNA reads TGCGCCAGCAGCCCGACGGGGACTAGCGTGGTCAATGAGCAGTTCTTC.

V gene TRBV30 combines with J gene TRBJ2-7, with TRBD1 matching 11 bases. The CDR3 totals 14 residues. Trimming removed 1 base from V and 3 bases from J; junction bases left unmatched: 2. From germline, CDR1 is GTSNPN and CDR2 SVGIG (reference sequence). The CDR3 DNA reads as TGTGCCTGGAGTGGGGACAGGGGGTTCTACGAGCAGTACTTC. Amino acids: CAWSGDRGFYEQYF. The variable domain in full, completed from reference TRBV30 and TRBJ2-7, reads SQTIHQWPATLVQPVGSPLSLECTVEGTSNPNLYWYRQAAGRGLQLLFYSVGIGQISSEVPQNLSASRPQDRQFILSSKKLLLSDSGFYLCAWSGDRGFYEQYFGPGTRLTVT.

The chain employs TRBV11-2 and TRBJ1-1; D unresolved. V lost 6 bases and J 1 base, leaving 15 bases between the germline ends. CDR3 length: 15 residues. Germline V CDR1 and CDR2: SGHAT, FQNNGV. The CDR3, as DNA: TGTGCCAGCAGACTCGGTTACGGAGAGAACACTGAAGCTTTCTTT. This translates into CASRLGYGENTEAFF.

The chain carries TRBV6-5 and TRBJ1-3, with no clear D. Germline V CDR1 and CDR2: MNHEY, SVGAGI. V was shortened by 6 bases and J by 4 bases, with 13 bases between the two germline ends. The CDR3 length is 14 residues. The CDR3 spells CASRRVQTGNTIYF. The CDR3 nucleotides read TGTGCCAGCAGGCGGGTCCAAACAGGAAACACCATATATTTT.

The chain carries TRBV4-1 and TRBJ2-7, with D uncertain. Trimming stripped 0 bases from V and 6 bases from J, with 6 bases between. The CDR3 totals 12 residues. The germline V gene encodes CDR1 MGHRA and CDR2 YSYEKL. The CDR3 DNA reads TGCGCCAGCAGCCAAGATCTGGTCGAGCAGTACTTC. This sequence encodes CASSQDLVEQYF.

The chain joins TRBV5-5 to TRBJ2-3, with D possibly TRBD1 on 6 matching bases. Trimming removed 4 bases from V and 6 bases from J, with 12 bases in between. CDR1 and CDR2 from the germline V gene are SGHKS and YYEKEE (reference sequence). The CDR3 covers 13 residues. The CDR3 protein is CASSVDRPDTQYF. The CDR3, as DNA: TGTGCCAGCAGCGTGGACAGACCCGATACGCAGTATTTT. The full variable domain, rest sourced from reference TRBV5-5 and TRBJ2-3, is DAGVTQSPTHLIKTRGQQVTLRCSPISGHKSVSWYQQVLGQGPQFIFQYYEKEERGRGNFPDRFSARQFPNYSSELNVNALLLGDSALYLCASSVDRPDTQYFGPGTRLTVL.

This chain uses TRBV15 with TRBJ2-3; D unresolved. Deletions cut 1 base from V and 4 bases from J, with 3 bases between. This CDR3 has 12 residues. Germline V gene data show CDR1 as LNHNV and CDR2 as YYDKDF (reference sequence). The CDR3 here is CATSRVADTQYF. For the CDR3, the DNA is TGTGCCACCAGCAGAGTGGCAGATACGCAGTATTTT.

The CDR3 loop reads CASSLSWQEGISDTQYF. The CDR3 DNA sequence: TGTGCCAGCAGTTTATCGTGGCAAGAAGGGATATCAGATACGCAGTATTTT. This sequence joins TRBV27 and TRBJ2-3, with unresolved D. The V gene's germline CDR1 is MNHEY and CDR2 SMNVEV (reference sequence). Trimming stripped 0 bases from V and 4 bases from J, with 17 bases between. This CDR3 spans 17 amino acids.

This chain uses TRBV7-2 with TRBJ1-2; D unclear. Trimming removed 1 base at V and 5 bases at J, with 8 bases between. The CDR3 consists of 13 residues. Germline CDR1 is SGHTA and CDR2 is FQGNSA. CDR3 nucleotides: TGTGCCAGCAGCTTAGTGGGAAGGTATGGCTACACCTTC. Amino acid sequence: CASSLVGRYGYTF. Full variable domain (outside the CDR3, taken from reference TRBV7-2 and TRBJ1-2): GAGVSQSPSNKVTEKGKDVELRCDPISGHTALYWYRQSLGQGLEFLIYFQGNSAPDKSGLPSDRFSAERTGGSVSTLTIQRTQQEDSAVYLCASSLVGRYGYTFGSGTRLTVV.